Presented here are 20 T cell receptor beta chains from one specimen sequenced in a study of cytomegalovirus exposure and HLA in healthy donors. It was with 60 Vbeta and 13 Jbeta primers that the PCR ran. Some clones are missing from TCRdb's copy, which holds only in-frame ones; the method was immunoSEQ multiplex PCR. The sample contains about 110,000 clones, 76% of which appear only once. The sequencing input was PBMCs. The receptors here all came from a woman in her forties or fifties in good health and CMV-seropositive.

V usage is TRBV5-4 and J usage is TRBJ2-5; TRBD1 agrees at 9 bases. The tail of the sequence fits TRBJ2-7 better, so the J call may be wrong. The CDR3 is 13 amino acids. The V gene's germline CDR1 is SGHNT and CDR2 YYREEE (reference sequence). The CDR3 protein is CASRPGQGYEQYF. The DNA of the CDR3 is TGTGCCAGCAGGCCGGGACAGGGCTACGAGCAGTACTTC.

The chain links TRBV27 to TRBJ2-7; 10 bases agree with TRBD2. CDR1 is MNHEY, CDR2 SMNVEV, per germline (reference sequence). The length of the CDR3 is 14 residues. After removal of 5 bases from V and 2 bases from J, the junction contained 3 bases not matched to a gene. For the CDR3, the DNA is TGTGCCAGCAGTGCTAGCGGGGGCCCCTACGAGCAGTACTTC. This sequence encodes CASSASGGPYEQYF.

This chain connects TRBV7-8 to TRBJ2-5; the match to TRBD2 covers 12 bases. This CDR3 is 18 amino acids long. Trimming cost V 5 bases and J 4 bases; bases outside gene matches: 14. Germline loops: CDR1 SGHVS, CDR2 FQNEAQ. As DNA, the CDR3 is TGTGCCAGCAGCCCACAAAACGGGGCTAGCGGGAGGGGAGAGACCCAGTACTTC. It codes for CASSPQNGASGRGETQYF.

This clone has a single count. V is TRBV9 and J is TRBJ2-7, with D perhaps matching TRBD1 (6 bases). With 0 bases removed from V and 4 bases from J, the gap between germline ends came to 14 bases. Per germline, CDR1 SGDLS and CDR2 YYNGEE. There are 15 residues in the CDR3. CDR3 bases: TGTGCCAGCAGCGTAGGGCCGACAGGATCTTACGAGCAGTACTTC. It is translated as CASSVGPTGSYEQYF.

The chain joins TRBV7-9 to TRBJ1-2; the match to TRBD1 covers 7 bases. Germline trimming cut 1 base from V and 0 bases from J; bases unmatched to any gene: 5. Germline V gives CDR1 SEHNR, CDR2 FQNEAQ (reference sequence). This CDR3 comprises 16 residues. CDR3 loop: CASSLGRQGTNYGYTF. DNA of the CDR3: TGTGCCAGCAGCTTAGGGCGACAGGGAACTAACTATGGCTACACCTTC.

The chain joins TRBV7-3 to TRBJ2-2; perhaps TRBD2 as D (5 bases). This CDR3 has 14 residues. V lost 5 bases and J lost 7, with 14 bases in between. Germline CDR1 is SGHTA and CDR2 is FQGTGA. The CDR3 sequence: CASSLSRSGGELFF. CDR3 nucleotide sequence: TGTGCCAGCAGCCTTAGCCGAAGCGGCGGGGAGCTGTTTTTT.

V usage is TRBV19 and J usage is TRBJ1-4; D is possibly TRBD1 (5 bases). V lost 6 bases to trimming and J lost 11 bases, with 22 bases between them. The CDR3 is made up of 15 amino acids. Germline loops: CDR1 LNHDA, CDR2 SQIVND (reference sequence). This CDR3 is CASRNPGLVAEKLFF. In DNA form, the CDR3 reads TGTGCCAGTAGGAATCCAGGGTTGGTGGCGGAGAAACTGTTTTTT.

Notes on this clone: Other DNA sequences in this specimen translate into the identical CDR3. This rearrangement joins TRBV20-1 to TRBJ2-7; D is perhaps TRBD2 (5 bases). The V gene lost 5 bases and the J gene lost 6 bases, with 11 bases spanning the gap. The V gene's germline CDR1 is DFQATT and CDR2 SNEGSKA (reference sequence). The CDR3 is 11 amino acids. This chain's CDR3 is CSASPAGEQYF. In nucleotides, the CDR3 is TGCAGTGCTTCTCCGGCGGGCGAGCAGTACTTC.

This clone was counted between two and nine times. This CDR3 reads CASSQEKELRMNTEAFF. DNA of the CDR3: TGCGCCAGCAGCCAAGAAAAAGAACTGCGTATGAACACTGAAGCTTTCTTT. The V gene is TRBV4-3, the J gene TRBJ1-1; D ambiguous. This CDR3 is 17 amino acids long. The V gene lost 0 bases and the J gene lost 0 bases, with 14 bases spanning the gap. Germline V CDR1 and CDR2: LGHNA, YSLEER.

The rearrangement joins TRBV18 to TRBJ2-7, with 9 bases that match TRBD1. V lost 3 bases to trimming and J lost 4 bases; unmatched junction nucleotides: 7. Germline assignment: CDR1 KGHSH and CDR2 LQKENI. This CDR3 is built from 15 residues. CDR3 in DNA: TGTGCCAGCTCACCCTCGGACAGGGGCCTTTACGAGCAGTACTTC. Protein sequence: CASSPSDRGLYEQYF.

In this sample, this clone turned up once. This rearrangement joins TRBV9 to TRBJ1-2; D perhaps matches TRBD1 (6 bases). Trimming took 4 bases from V and 4 from J, leaving 17 bases between them. Germline CDR1 SGDLS, CDR2 YYNGEE. The CDR3 is 15 amino acids. The CDR3 DNA is TGTGCCAGCAGCACCCGGACAGAAGGTCTCTATGGCTACACCTTC. This translates into CASSTRTEGLYGYTF.

The chain recombines TRBV29-1 with TRBJ2-2, with 10 bases aligning to TRBD1. The CDR3 spans 13 residues. Germline CDR1 SQVTM, CDR2 ANQGSEA. V shed 7 bases, J shed 8 bases, and the junction held 7 bases outside the gene matches. CDR3 sequence (DNA): TGCAGCGCCGGGGACAGGGGCCTTGGGGAGCTGTTTTTT. Amino acid sequence: CSAGDRGLGELFF.

CDR3 nucleotides: TGTGCCAGTAGTATTCGGACAGGGGGAACCACCGGGGAGCTGTTTTTT. This gives the protein CASSIRTGGTTGELFF. The genes are TRBV19 and TRBJ2-2, with TRBD1 matching over 10 bases. V shed 3 bases, J shed 4 bases, and the junction held 5 bases outside the gene matches. This CDR3 region has 16 residues. Germline CDR1 is LNHDA and CDR2 is SQIVND (reference sequence).

V gene TRBV5-4 combines with J gene TRBJ1-2; D is ambiguous. The CDR3 extends over 13 amino acids. V was trimmed by 0 bases and J by 4 bases, leaving 7 bases between them. Looked up from germline, CDR1 is SGHNT and CDR2 is YYREEE (reference sequence). The CDR3 nucleotides read TGTGCCAGCAGCTTGGACAGCCTCTATGGCTACACCTTC. This sequence encodes CASSLDSLYGYTF.

A single count supports this clone. The genes are TRBV25-1 and TRBJ2-7; possible D gene TRBD1, 5 bases. CDR3 size: 13 residues. V shed 2 bases and J shed 9 bases, with 14 bases lying between them. The germline V gene encodes CDR1 MGHDK and CDR2 SYGVNS. The CDR3 loop is CASSENGAGRQYF. The CDR3 nucleotides read TGTGCCAGCAGTGAAAACGGCGCAGGGCGGCAGTACTTC.

V and J are TRBV19 and TRBJ2-7, with D perhaps matching TRBD1 (5 bases). The V end was cut by 3 bases, the J end by 2 bases, with 8 bases between. The CDR3 has 13 residues. CDR1 is LNHDA, CDR2 SQIVND, per germline (reference sequence). CDR3 protein: CASSIDRAYEQYF. The CDR3 DNA sequence: TGTGCCAGTAGTATCGACAGAGCCTACGAGCAGTACTTC.

V and J are TRBV10-2 and TRBJ2-7; D is unresolved. The germline CDR1 and CDR2 sequences are WSHSY and SAAADI. The ends were cut back, 4 bases at V and 0 bases at J, with 19 bases in the middle. The CDR3 spans 17 residues. The CDR3 is CASSGSLRHIDSYEQYF. CDR3 nucleotides: TGCGCCAGCAGTGGATCGTTGAGACATATAGACTCCTACGAGCAGTACTTC.

This chain joins TRBV13 and TRBJ1-1; a possible D gene is TRBD1 (5 bases). The CDR3 sequence is 13 residues long. The V gene's germline CDR1 is PRHDT and CDR2 FYEKMQ (reference sequence). Deletions cut 4 bases from V and 5 bases from J, with 11 bases between. CDR3 DNA sequence: TGTGCCAGCAGCTCGGGGGGAGGGACTGAAGCTTTCTTT. It codes for CASSSGGGTEAFF.

This clone was picked up one time. V gene TRBV7-3 combines with J gene TRBJ1-6; D possibly corresponds to TRBD1 (5 bases). V lost 2 bases to trimming and J lost 7 bases, with 12 bases between them. Germline CDR1 reads SGHTA; CDR2 reads FQGTGA. This CDR3 has 15 residues. The CDR3 is CASSLDGGENSPLHF. Written as DNA, the CDR3 is TGTGCCAGCAGCTTAGATGGGGGGGAGAATTCACCCCTCCACTTT.

This clone was observed a few times. The V call is TRBV9, the J call TRBJ1-2, with TRBD1 matching 11 bases. The J segment lost 7 bases and the V segment lost 0 bases, leaving 5 bases of the junction unmatched. Germline CDR1 reads SGDLS; CDR2 reads YYNGEE. CDR3 length: 15 residues. CDR3 amino acids: CASSVARTGGGGYTF. CDR3 coding DNA: TGTGCCAGCAGCGTAGCTCGGACAGGGGGCGGTGGCTACACCTTC. Supplemented by reference TRBV9 and TRBJ1-2, the full variable domain reads DSGVTQTPKHLITATGQRVTLRCSPRSGDLSVYWYQQSLDQGLQFLIQYYNGEERAKGNILERFSAQQFPDLHSELNLSSLELGDSALYFCASSVARTGGGGYTFGSGTRLTVV.